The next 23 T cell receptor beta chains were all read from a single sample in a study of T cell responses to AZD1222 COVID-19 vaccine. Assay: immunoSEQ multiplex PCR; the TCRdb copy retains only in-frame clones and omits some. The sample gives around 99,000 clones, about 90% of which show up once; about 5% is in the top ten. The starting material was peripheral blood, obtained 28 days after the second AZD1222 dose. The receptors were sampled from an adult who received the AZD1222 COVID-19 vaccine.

The CDR3 spells CAWSVGWNEQYF. The CDR3 DNA reads as TGTGCCTGGAGTGTGGGTTGGAACGAGCAGTACTTC. This rearrangement joins TRBV30 to TRBJ2-7; D remains unclear. Per germline, CDR1 GTSNPN and CDR2 SVGIG (reference sequence). The CDR3 has 12 residues. V lost 0 bases to trimming and J lost 5 bases, with 8 bases between them.

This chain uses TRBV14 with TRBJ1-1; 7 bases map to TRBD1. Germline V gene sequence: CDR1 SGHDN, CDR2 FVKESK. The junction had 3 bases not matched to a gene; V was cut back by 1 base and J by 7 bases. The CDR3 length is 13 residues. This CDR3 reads CASSQGQGGEAFF. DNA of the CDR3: TGTGCCAGCAGCCAAGGACAGGGTGGTGAAGCTTTCTTT.

The CDR3 loop is CASSQNSYEQYF. DNA of the CDR3: TGTGCCAGCAGCCAGAACTCCTACGAGCAGTACTTC. The chain recombines TRBV3-1 (or the pseudogene TRBV3-2) with TRBJ2-7, with D uncertain. V lost 3 bases, J lost 0 bases, and 3 bases lay in between. Germline V lookup: CDR1 LGHDT, CDR2 YNNKEL (reference sequence). The CDR3 covers 12 residues.

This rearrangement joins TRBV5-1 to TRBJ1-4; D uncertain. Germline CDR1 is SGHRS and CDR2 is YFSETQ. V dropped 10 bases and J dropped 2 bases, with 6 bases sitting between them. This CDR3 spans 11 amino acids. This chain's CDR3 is CAGVTNEKLFF. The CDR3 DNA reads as TGCGCCGGAGTGACTAATGAAAAACTGTTTTTT.

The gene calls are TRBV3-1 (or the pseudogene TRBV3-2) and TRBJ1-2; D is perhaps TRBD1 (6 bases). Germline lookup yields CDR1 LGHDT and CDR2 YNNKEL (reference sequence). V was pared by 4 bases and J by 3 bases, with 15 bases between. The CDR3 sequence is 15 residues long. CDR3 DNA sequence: TGTGCCAGCAGCCCATCCAAACAGGGCCACTATGGCTACACCTTC. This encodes CASSPSKQGHYGYTF.

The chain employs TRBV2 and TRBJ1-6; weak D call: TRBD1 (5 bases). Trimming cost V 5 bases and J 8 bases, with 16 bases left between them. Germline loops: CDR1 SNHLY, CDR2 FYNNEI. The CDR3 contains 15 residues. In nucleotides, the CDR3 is TGTGCCAGCAGTCGGGGCGTCGGGTACGATTCACCCCTCCACTTT. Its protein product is CASSRGVGYDSPLHF.

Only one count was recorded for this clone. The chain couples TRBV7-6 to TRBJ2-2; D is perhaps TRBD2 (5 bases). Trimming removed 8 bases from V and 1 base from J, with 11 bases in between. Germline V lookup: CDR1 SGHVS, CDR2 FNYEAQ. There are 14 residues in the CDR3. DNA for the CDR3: TGTGCCAGCTCCCCGGGATGGAACACCGGGGAGCTGTTTTTT. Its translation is CASSPGWNTGELFF.

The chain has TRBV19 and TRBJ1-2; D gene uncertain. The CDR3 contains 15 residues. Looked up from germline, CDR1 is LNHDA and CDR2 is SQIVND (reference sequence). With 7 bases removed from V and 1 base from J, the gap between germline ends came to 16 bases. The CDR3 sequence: CASTNLGMYNYGYTF. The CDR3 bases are TGTGCCAGTACTAACTTAGGGATGTATAACTATGGCTACACCTTC.

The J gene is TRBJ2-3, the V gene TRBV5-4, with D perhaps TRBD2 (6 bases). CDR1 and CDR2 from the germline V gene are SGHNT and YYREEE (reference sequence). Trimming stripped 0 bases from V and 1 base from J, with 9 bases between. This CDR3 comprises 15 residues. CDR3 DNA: TGTGCCAGCAGCTTGGTTAGCGGAGGCACAGATACGCAGTATTTT. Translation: CASSLVSGGTDTQYF.

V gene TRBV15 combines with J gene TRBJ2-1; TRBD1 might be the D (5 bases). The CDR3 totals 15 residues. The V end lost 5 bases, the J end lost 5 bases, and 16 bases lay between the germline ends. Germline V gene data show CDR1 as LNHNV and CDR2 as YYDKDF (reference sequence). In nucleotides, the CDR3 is TGTGCCACCAGCCTAGGCAGGGTGGTGGACAATGAGCAGTTCTTC. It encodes CATSLGRVVDNEQFF.

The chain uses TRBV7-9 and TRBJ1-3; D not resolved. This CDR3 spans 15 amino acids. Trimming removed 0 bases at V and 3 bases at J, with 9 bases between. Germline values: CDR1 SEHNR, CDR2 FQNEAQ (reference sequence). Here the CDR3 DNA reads TGTGCCAGCAGCTTAGCGGCAGTCTTTGGAAACACCATATATTTT. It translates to CASSLAAVFGNTIYF.

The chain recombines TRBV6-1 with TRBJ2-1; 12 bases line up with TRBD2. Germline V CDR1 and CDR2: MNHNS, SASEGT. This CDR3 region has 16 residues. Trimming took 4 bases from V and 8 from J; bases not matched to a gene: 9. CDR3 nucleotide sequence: TGTGCCAGCAGTGCAAGACTAGCGGGGGCTCTGGATGAGCAGTTCTTC. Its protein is CASSARLAGALDEQFF.

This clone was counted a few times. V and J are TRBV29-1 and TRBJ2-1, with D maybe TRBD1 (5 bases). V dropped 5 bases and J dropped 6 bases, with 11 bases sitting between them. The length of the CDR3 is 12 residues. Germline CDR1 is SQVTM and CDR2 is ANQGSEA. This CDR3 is CSVRSGSNEQFF. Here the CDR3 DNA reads TGCAGCGTTCGGTCAGGGTCCAATGAGCAGTTCTTC.

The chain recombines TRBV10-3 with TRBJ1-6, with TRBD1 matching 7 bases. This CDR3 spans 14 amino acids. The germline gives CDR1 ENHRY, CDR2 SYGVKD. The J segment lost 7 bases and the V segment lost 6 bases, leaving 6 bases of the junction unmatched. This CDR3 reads CAIRPGQWNSPLHF. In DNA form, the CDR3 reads TGTGCCATCAGGCCGGGACAGTGGAATTCACCCCTCCACTTT.

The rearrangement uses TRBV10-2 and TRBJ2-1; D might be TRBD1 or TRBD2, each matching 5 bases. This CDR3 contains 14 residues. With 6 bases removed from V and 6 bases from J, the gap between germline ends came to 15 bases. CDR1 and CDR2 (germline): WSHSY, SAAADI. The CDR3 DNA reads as TGCGCCAGCAGCCCGGGACCCCACTCCAATGAGCAGTTCTTC. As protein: CASSPGPHSNEQFF.

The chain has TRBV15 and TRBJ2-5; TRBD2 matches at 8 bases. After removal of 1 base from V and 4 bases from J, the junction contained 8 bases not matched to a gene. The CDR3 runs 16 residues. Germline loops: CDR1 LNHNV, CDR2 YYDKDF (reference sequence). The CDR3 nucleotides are TGTGCCACCAGCAGAGTTCCGGGGGGGCCGCGAGAGACCCAGTACTTC. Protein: CATSRVPGGPRETQYF.

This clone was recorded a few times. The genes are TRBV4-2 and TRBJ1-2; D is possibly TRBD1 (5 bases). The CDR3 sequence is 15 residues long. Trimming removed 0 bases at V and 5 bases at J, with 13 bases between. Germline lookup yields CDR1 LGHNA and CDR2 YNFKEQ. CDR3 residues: CASSQEFGEGYGYTF. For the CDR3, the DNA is TGTGCCAGCAGCCAAGAGTTTGGGGAGGGGTATGGCTACACCTTC.

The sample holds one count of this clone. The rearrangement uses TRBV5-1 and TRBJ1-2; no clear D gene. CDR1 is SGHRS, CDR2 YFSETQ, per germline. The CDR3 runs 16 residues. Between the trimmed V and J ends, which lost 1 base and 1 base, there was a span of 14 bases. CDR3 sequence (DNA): TGCGCCAGCAGCTTGTTAGGCGACGGCAATAACTATGGCTACACCTTC. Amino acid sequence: CASSLLGDGNNYGYTF.

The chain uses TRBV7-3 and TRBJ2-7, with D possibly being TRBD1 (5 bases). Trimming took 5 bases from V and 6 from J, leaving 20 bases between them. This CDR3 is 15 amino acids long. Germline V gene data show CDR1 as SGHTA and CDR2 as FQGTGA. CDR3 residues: CASSLQGTINSEQYF. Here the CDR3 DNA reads TGTGCCAGCAGCCTCCAGGGTACCATAAACTCCGAGCAGTACTTC.

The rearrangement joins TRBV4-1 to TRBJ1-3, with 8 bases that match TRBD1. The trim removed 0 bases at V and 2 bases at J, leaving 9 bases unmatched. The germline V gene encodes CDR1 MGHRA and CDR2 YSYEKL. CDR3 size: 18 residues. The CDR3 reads CASSQDWGRGRAGNTIYF. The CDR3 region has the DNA TGCGCCAGCAGCCAAGATTGGGGCAGGGGGCGCGCTGGAAACACCATATATTTT.

The CDR3 sequence is CASSYSLQGNTEAFF. CDR3 DNA: TGTGCCAGCAGTTACTCGTTACAGGGGAACACTGAAGCTTTCTTT. V and J are TRBV6-5 and TRBJ1-1, with D perhaps TRBD1 (6 bases). CDR1 MNHEY and CDR2 SVGAGI come from the germline V gene. V lost 0 bases and J 1 base, leaving 9 bases between the germline ends. The CDR3 contains 15 residues.

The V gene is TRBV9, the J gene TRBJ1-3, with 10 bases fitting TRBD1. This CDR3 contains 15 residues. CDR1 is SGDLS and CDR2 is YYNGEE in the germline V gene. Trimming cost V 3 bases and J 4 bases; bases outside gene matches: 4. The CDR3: CASSEGTGEGNTIYF. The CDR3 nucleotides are TGTGCCAGCAGCGAGGGGACAGGGGAAGGAAACACCATATATTTT.

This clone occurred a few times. CDR3 sequence (DNA): TGTGCCAGCAGCTTAATGGGGTCGGGCGGACAGCCCCAGCATTTT. It yields the protein CASSLMGSGGQPQHF. J is TRBJ1-5 and V is TRBV7-2, with unresolved D. Germline CDR1 reads SGHTA; CDR2 reads FQGNSA. The CDR3 length is 15 residues. V lost 2 bases to trimming and J lost 7 bases, with 15 bases between them.